What follows describes a single T cell receptor beta chain. The antigen is unknown. These data are taken from a study of T cell repertoires in ileal Crohn's disease. Study-wide context: The M6 sample came from neoterminal ileum during colonoscopy after surgery. Study-wide points: Clonal expansions were more frequent in active smokers than non-smokers at surgery.

The time point is: neoterminal ileum biopsy at postoperative endoscopy, about 6 months after surgery. Between the trimmed V and J ends, which lost 7 bases and 2 bases, there was a span of 17 bases. Germline V gives CDR1 MNHNS, CDR2 SASEGT. This CDR3 region has 15 residues. Produced via immunoSEQ multiplex PCR; TCRdb's table is partial and in-frame only. The data contain tens of thousands of clones, roughly nine tenths of them singletons. The sequenced sample consisted of ileal tissue. The origin of this receptor is an adult with Crohn's disease. The V and J genes are TRBV6-1 and TRBJ2-5, with unresolved D. CDR3 region: CASTENRLAQETQYF. In DNA, the CDR3 is TGTGCCAGCACCGAAAATAGACTTGCGCAAGAGACCCAGTACTTC.